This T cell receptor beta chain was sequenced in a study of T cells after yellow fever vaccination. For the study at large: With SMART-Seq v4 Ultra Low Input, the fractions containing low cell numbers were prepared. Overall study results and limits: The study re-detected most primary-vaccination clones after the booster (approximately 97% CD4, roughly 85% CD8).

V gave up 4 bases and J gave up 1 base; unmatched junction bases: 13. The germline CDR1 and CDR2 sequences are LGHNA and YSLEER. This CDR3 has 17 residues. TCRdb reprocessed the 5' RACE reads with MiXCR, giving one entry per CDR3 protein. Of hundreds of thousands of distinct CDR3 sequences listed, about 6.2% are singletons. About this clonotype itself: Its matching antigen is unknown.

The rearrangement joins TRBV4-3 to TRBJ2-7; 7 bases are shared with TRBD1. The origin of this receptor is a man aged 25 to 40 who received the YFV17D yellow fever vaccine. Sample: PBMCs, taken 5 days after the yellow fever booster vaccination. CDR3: CASSPDIGTVFSYEQYF. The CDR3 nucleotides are TGCGCCAGCAGCCCAGACATTGGGACAGTTTTTTCCTACGAGCAGTACTTC.